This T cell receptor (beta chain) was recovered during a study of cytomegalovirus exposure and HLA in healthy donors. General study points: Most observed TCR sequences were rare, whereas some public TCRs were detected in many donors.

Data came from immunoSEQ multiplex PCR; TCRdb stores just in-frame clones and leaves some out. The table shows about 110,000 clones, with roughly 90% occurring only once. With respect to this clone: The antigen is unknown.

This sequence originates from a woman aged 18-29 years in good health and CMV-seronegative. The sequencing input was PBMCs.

This CDR3 is CATSGGTSGNRDTQYF. For the CDR3, the DNA is TGTGCCACCAGCGGGGGGACTAGCGGGAACCGGGATACGCAGTATTTT. This chain connects TRBV15 to TRBJ2-3, with 13 bases aligning to TRBD2. V dropped 5 bases and J dropped 6; count of bases not matched to a gene: 8. The CDR3 consists of 16 residues. Germline assignment: CDR1 LNHNV and CDR2 YYDKDF (reference sequence). Complete variable domain (other parts from reference TRBV15 and TRBJ2-3): DAMVIQNPRYQVTQFGKPVTLSCSQTLNHNVMYWYQQKSSQAPKLLFHYYDKDFNNEADTPDNFQSRRPNTSFCFLDIRSPGLGDTAMYLCATSGGTSGNRDTQYFGPGTRLTVL.